The clone carrying this TCR beta chain appeared many times. As yet, its antigen is unknown. Breast cancer patients provided tissue from their axillary draining lymph nodes. These data belong to a study of breast tumors, draining lymph nodes, adjacent tissues. Study-wide points: Tumor T cell lymph node origin was a supported hypothesis, not proven. Tumor and nontumor repertoires were significantly more similar in luminal-like than in basal-like breast cancer.

This CDR3 is built from 12 residues. The germline CDR1 and CDR2 sequences are SEHNR and FQNEAQ (reference sequence). Deletions cut 1 base from V and 4 bases from J, with 3 bases between. In TCRdb, the multiplex PCR reads were re-called with MiXCR into one record per CDR3 protein. The table has 150,000 to 200,000 distinct CDR3 sequences, approximately 33% seen once. Sequencing was carried out using axillary lymph node tissue. The chain is built from TRBV7-9 and TRBJ2-3; no clear D gene. This sequence originates from a female donor with breast cancer. Some clones in this sample may be carry-over from other donors' samples. As DNA, the CDR3 is TGTGCCAGCAGCTTAGACTCAGATACGCAGTATTTT. Translating it yields CASSLDSDTQYF.